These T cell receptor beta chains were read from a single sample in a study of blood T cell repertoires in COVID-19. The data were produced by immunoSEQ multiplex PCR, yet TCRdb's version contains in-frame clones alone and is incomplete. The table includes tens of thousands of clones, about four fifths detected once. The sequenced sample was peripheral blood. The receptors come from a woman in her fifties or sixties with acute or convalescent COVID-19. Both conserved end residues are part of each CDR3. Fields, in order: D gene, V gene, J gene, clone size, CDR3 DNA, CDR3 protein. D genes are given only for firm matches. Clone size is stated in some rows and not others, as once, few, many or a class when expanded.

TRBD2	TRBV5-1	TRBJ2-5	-	TGCGCCAGCAGCTTCAGACTAGCGGGAGGGGGTGAGGAGACCCAGTACTTC	CASSFRLAGGGEETQYF
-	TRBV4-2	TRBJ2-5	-	TGTGCCAGCAGCCGTCCTCCGGCGTTTTCGGGAGACCAAGAGACCCAGTACTTC	CASSRPPAFSGDQETQYF
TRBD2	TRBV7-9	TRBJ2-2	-	TGTGCCAGCAGCCCTCGGGGGGGTCTCCGGTCCGGGGAGCTGTTTTTT	CASSPRGGLRSGELFF
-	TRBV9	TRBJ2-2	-	TGTGCCAGCAGTCCCTCCCGGGTCACCGGGGAGCTGTTTTTT	CASSPSRVTGELFF
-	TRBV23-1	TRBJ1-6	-	TGCGCCAGCAGTCGCAGGGATAATTCACCCCTCCACTTT	CASSRRDNSPLHF
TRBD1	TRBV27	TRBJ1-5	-	TGTGCCAGCAGTTCGGACAGGGCTCAGCCCCAGCATTTT	CASSSDRAQPQHF
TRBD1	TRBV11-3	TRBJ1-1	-	TGTGCCAGCAGCTTGGACAGGAGGACTGAAGCTTTCTTT	CASSLDRRTEAFF
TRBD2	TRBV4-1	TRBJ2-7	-	TGCGCCAGCAGCTTATCAACGGCTAGCGGGAGTCGGGTCGAGCAGTACTTC	CASSLSTASGSRVEQYF
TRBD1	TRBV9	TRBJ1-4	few	TGTGCCAGCAGCGTAGACGCCGGGACAGGAATTGAAAAACTGTTTTTT	CASSVDAGTGIEKLFF
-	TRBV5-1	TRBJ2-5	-	TGCGCCAGCAGCGGGGAGACATCCTCGGAGACCCAGTACTTC	CASSGETSSETQYF
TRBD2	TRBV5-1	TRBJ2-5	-	TGCGCCAGCAGCTCTCTAGCGGGACAAGAGACCCAGTACTTC	CASSSLAGQETQYF
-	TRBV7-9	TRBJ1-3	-	TGTGCCAGCAGGGAAGGGGGCTCTGGAAACACCATATATTTT	CASREGGSGNTIYF
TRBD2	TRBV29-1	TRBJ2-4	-	TGCAGCGCCCAACGGGAGGGTCTAGCCAAAAACATTCAGTACTTC	CSAQREGLAKNIQYF
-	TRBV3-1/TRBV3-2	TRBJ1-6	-	TGTGCCAGCAGCCAAGATATACAGCCAAATTCACCCCTCCACTTT	CASSQDIQPNSPLHF
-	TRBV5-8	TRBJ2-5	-	TGTGCCACCCGAACGGTGCGTGGGAGCGGGGAGACCCAGTACTTC	CATRTVRGSGETQYF
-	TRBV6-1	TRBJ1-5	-	TGTGCCAGCAGTGAGGGGCCCGGGAGTTATCAGCCCCAGCATTTT	CASSEGPGSYQPQHF
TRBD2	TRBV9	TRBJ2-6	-	TGTGCCAGCAGCGCCTCGGGACTAGCGGTCTCTGGGGCCAACGTCCTGACTTTC	CASSASGLAVSGANVLTF
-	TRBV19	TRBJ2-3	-	TGTGCCAGTAGTATACTGCGGGATACGCAGTATTTT	CASSILRDTQYF
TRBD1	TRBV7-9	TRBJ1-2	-	TGTGCCAGCAAACCCCCGGGACAGGGAGGAAACTATGGCTACACCTTC	CASKPPGQGGNYGYTF
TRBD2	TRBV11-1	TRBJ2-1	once	TGTGCCAGCAGCTCCCGGACTAGCGGGGGCTACAATGAGCAGTTCTTC	CASSSRTSGGYNEQFF
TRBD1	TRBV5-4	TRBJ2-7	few	TGTGCCAGCAGCCTAAGGACAGGGGCGGGATACGAGCAGTACTTC	CASSLRTGAGYEQYF
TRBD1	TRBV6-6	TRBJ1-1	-	TGTGCCAGCAAGAGGGGACCAGGGGGTCTAAACACTGAAGCTTTCTTT	CASKRGPGGLNTEAFF
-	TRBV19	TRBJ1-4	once	TGTGCCAGTAGGCTTAGGGCCGGAGGTGAAAAACTGTTTTTT	CASRLRAGGEKLFF
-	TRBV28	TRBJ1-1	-	TGTGCCAGCAGTCTAGCTAGAGTTGAAGCTTTCTTT	CASSLARVEAFF
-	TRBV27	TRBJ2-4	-	TGTGCCAGCAGTTTAGGAGGGATTCTAGCCAAAAACATTCAGTACTTC	CASSLGGILAKNIQYF
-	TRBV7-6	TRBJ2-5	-	TGTGCCAGCAGCTTCCAGGTTTTTGAGACCCAGTACTTC	CASSFQVFETQYF
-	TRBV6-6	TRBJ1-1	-	TGTGCCAGCAGCCAACTAAACACTGAAGCTTTCTTT	CASSQLNTEAFF
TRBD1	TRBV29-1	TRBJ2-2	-	TGCAGCGTGAAGACAGGGTCTAACGCCGGGGAGCTGTTTTTT	CSVKTGSNAGELFF
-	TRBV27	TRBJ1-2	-	TGTGCCAGCAGTTTAAGTCCCGTCGGGGGCTACACCTTC	CASSLSPVGGYTF
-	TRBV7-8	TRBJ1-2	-	TGTGCCAGCAGCTTAGGCTCCACATCAACGTACTATGGCTACACCTTC	CASSLGSTSTYYGYTF
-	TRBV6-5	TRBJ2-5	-	TGTGCCAGCAGAGACCTACCCAGGGAGACCCAGTACTTC	CASRDLPRETQYF
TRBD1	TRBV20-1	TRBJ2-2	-	TGCAGTGCTAGTCGGACAGGGTCCACCGGGGAGCTGTTTTTT	CSASRTGSTGELFF